The 8 T cell receptor beta chains presented below share a single source sample, sequenced in a study of response to subunit inactivated influenza vaccine. TCRdb re-derived calls from the RT-PCR reads in MiXCR, one entry per CDR3 protein. The repertoire holds 530,000 or so distinct CDR3 sequences, with about 12% as singletons. Sequencing was performed on PBMCs from blood, taken on the day of vaccination. The receptor set was obtained from a man between 50 and 59 years old who received an inactivated influenza vaccine.

This clonotype was recorded many times. This chain joins TRBV5-1 and TRBJ1-1, with TRBD1 matching over 7 bases. V shed 4 bases, J shed 3 bases, and the junction held 6 bases outside the gene matches. Germline CDR1 is SGHRS and CDR2 is YFSETQ. This CDR3 comprises 14 residues. CDR3 DNA sequence: TGCGCCAGCAGCACCGGGACAGAGGACACTGAAGCTTTCTTT. This codes for CASSTGTEDTEAFF.

The chain is built from TRBV29-1 and TRBJ2-1; TRBD2 matches at 11 bases. The closer fit of TRBJ2-7 to the DNA end suggests the J call may be wrong. This CDR3 has 16 amino acids. Per germline, CDR1 SQVTM and CDR2 ANQGSEA. CDR3 in DNA: TGCAGCGTTGAAGACGCTAGCGGGGGGCTACACAATGAGCAGTACTTC. Protein product: CSVEDASGGLHNEQYF.

Many counts were recorded for this clonotype. The junction and the germline gene differ at one end; a read error may be behind it. The chain employs TRBV2 and TRBJ2-3; 7 bases match TRBD2. Germline-derived CDR1 and CDR2 are SNHLY and FYNNEI. The CDR3 runs 17 residues. Here the CDR3 reads CASREGPGLAGTDTQYF. In nucleotides, the CDR3 is TGTGCCAGCAGAGAAGGCCCCGGGCTAGCGGGCACAGATACGCAGTATTTT.

The V and J genes are TRBV10-2 and TRBJ1-1; D remains unclear. The V end lost 5 bases, the J end lost 0 bases, and 4 bases lay between the germline ends. Germline values: CDR1 WSHSY, CDR2 SAAADI. The CDR3 runs to 12 residues. CDR3 protein: CASSNLNTEAFF. The CDR3 DNA follows: TGCGCCAGCAGTAACTTGAACACTGAAGCTTTCTTT.

This clonotype has more than one count but fewer than ten. The gene calls are TRBV7-2 and TRBJ1-5; 7 bases match TRBD1. Germline V gene sequence: CDR1 SGHTA, CDR2 FQGNSA. The CDR3 sequence is 15 residues long. J was trimmed by 8 bases and V by 5 bases; bases with no gene match: 12. The CDR3 sequence: CASSERGLGSEPQHF. The CDR3 nucleotides are TGTGCCAGCAGCGAAAGGGGGCTAGGTAGCGAGCCCCAGCATTTT.

In this sample, this clonotype turned up a few times. This chain links TRBV3-1 with TRBJ1-2, with D possibly matching TRBD1 (5 bases). Germline CDR1 LGHDT, CDR2 YNNKEL (reference sequence). CDR3 length: 14 amino acids. V lost 0 bases and J lost 4, with 9 bases in between. This chain's CDR3 is CASSQDGGGYGYTF. In DNA form, the CDR3 reads TGTGCCAGCAGCCAAGATGGGGGAGGCTATGGCTACACCTTC.

The chain employs TRBV20-1 and TRBJ2-1; D is ambiguous. The germline V gene encodes CDR1 DFQATT and CDR2 SNEGSKA (reference sequence). Trimming shortened V by 3 bases and J by 3 bases, and 12 bases separated the two germline ends. CDR3 length: 14 amino acids. The CDR3 bases are TGCAGTGCTAGTGGCTCGGCTAACTACAATGAGCAGTTCTTC. It is translated as CSASGSANYNEQFF.

The V call is TRBV11-2, the J call TRBJ2-3; unclear D gene. From germline, CDR1 is SGHAT and CDR2 FQNNGV. This CDR3 region has 15 residues. V was shortened by 0 bases and J by 4 bases, with 11 bases between the two germline ends. Here the CDR3 DNA reads TGTGCCAGCAGCTTAGAGGCAGCCGCACCAGATACGCAGTATTTT. Translation gives CASSLEAAAPDTQYF.